The 24 T cell receptor beta chains reported below all come from one sample, sequenced in a study of radiotherapy plus CTLA-4 blockade in lung cancer. Some clones are missing from TCRdb's copy, which holds only in-frame ones; the method was immunoSEQ multiplex PCR. This sample carries some 25,000 clones, around 71% of them seen once, and the ten largest clones take 3.2%. Sequences were derived from peripheral blood, sampled from a patient treated with radiotherapy plus ipilimumab. These TCRs come from a human donor with non-small cell lung cancer whose response to radiotherapy plus ipilimumab could not be evaluated.

The V and J genes are TRBV5-4 and TRBJ2-4; tentative D call: TRBD1 (6 bases). There are 14 residues in the CDR3. Per the germline V gene, CDR1 is SGHNT and CDR2 is YYREEE (reference sequence). Between the trimmed V and J ends, which lost 4 bases and 8 bases, there was a span of 16 bases. Written as DNA, the CDR3 is TGTGCCAGCAGCGAACAGGGACGCACGGACATTCAGTACTTC. It encodes CASSEQGRTDIQYF.

The V call is TRBV19, the J call TRBJ1-2; tentatively, D is TRBD1 (6 bases). Deletions cut 11 bases from V and 3 bases from J, with 19 bases between. The CDR3 is 14 residues long. Per germline, CDR1 LNHDA and CDR2 SQIVND (reference sequence). The DNA of the CDR3 is TGTGCCGCCCGGGACACGCGACTTTACTATGGCTACACCTTC. Translated, it gives CAARDTRLYYGYTF.

The chain has TRBV7-2 and TRBJ2-5; 13 bases are a match to TRBD2. Germline CDR1 reads SGHTA; CDR2 reads FQGNSA. The CDR3 runs to 16 residues. V lost 3 bases and J lost 5; bases outside the gene matches: 6. The DNA of the CDR3 is TGTGCCAGCAGCTTGGGAACTAGCGGGAGGGGGGAGACCCAGTACTTC. Protein sequence: CASSLGTSGRGETQYF.

V is TRBV2 and J is TRBJ2-5; maybe TRBD1 (5 bases). CDR1 and CDR2 (germline): SNHLY, FYNNEI. V lost 1 base and J 5 bases, leaving 11 bases between the germline ends. This CDR3 is built from 14 residues. The CDR3 coding sequence is TGTGCCAGCAGTGAAGGGGGCCCAGGGGAGACCCAGTACTTC. Translation: CASSEGGPGETQYF.

J is TRBJ2-7 and V is TRBV7-9; 12 bases map to TRBD2. Germline CDR1 SEHNR, CDR2 FQNEAQ (reference sequence). The CDR3 extends over 15 amino acids. Trimming cost V 2 bases and J 6 bases; bases outside gene matches: 5. In DNA, the CDR3 is TGTGCCAGCAGCTTAATCCAACTAGCGGGAGGCGAGCAGTACTTC. Encoded protein: CASSLIQLAGGEQYF.

The chain recombines TRBV6-1 with TRBJ2-7, with 7 bases identical to TRBD1. V was pared by 2 bases and J by 3 bases, with 1 base of the junction left unmatched. The CDR3 runs to 13 residues. Germline loops: CDR1 MNHNS, CDR2 SASEGT. The CDR3 bases are TGTGCCAGCAGTGAACCAGGGGGCTACGAGCAGTACTTC. Translating it yields CASSEPGGYEQYF.

The chain couples TRBV14 to TRBJ1-5; D is ambiguous. CDR1 is SGHDN and CDR2 is FVKESK in the germline V gene. V was cut by 5 bases and J by 1 base, with 18 bases left in between. CDR3 length equals 17 residues. This CDR3 reads CASSTAPGKPSNQPQHF. The CDR3 DNA reads as TGTGCCAGCAGCACTGCGCCGGGAAAGCCAAGCAATCAGCCCCAGCATTTT.

This clone was recorded only once. The J gene is TRBJ2-1, the V gene TRBV9, with 10 bases that match TRBD2. The CDR3 totals 16 residues. Germline V gene sequence: CDR1 SGDLS, CDR2 YYNGEE. With V trimmed by 6 bases and J by 6 bases, 12 bases remained unmatched. CDR3 amino acids: CASNRMGLAGANEQFF. For the CDR3, the DNA is TGTGCCAGCAACCGTATGGGTCTAGCGGGAGCCAATGAGCAGTTCTTC. The full variable domain, in which reference TRBV9 and TRBJ2-1 provide the parts outside the CDR3, is DSGVTQTPKHLITATGQRVTLRCSPRSGDLSVYWYQQSLDQGLQFLIQYYNGEERAKGNILERFSAQQFPDLHSELNLSSLELGDSALYFCASNRMGLAGANEQFFGPGTRLTVL.

This clone was counted between two and nine times. The chain uses TRBV7-6 and TRBJ2-1; unclear D gene. Per the germline V gene, CDR1 is SGHVS and CDR2 is FNYEAQ. This CDR3 spans 14 amino acids. Trimming cost V 1 base and J 9 bases, with 13 bases left between them. CDR3 amino acids: CASSLVSVRGEQFF. CDR3 nucleotides: TGTGCCAGCAGCTTAGTCTCGGTTCGAGGTGAGCAGTTCTTC.

CDR3 coding DNA: TGCGCCAGCAGCCAACCCGGGGGGGGGACTAGCGGGGATACGCAGTATTTT. Amino acid sequence: CASSQPGGGTSGDTQYF. The chain carries TRBV4-1 and TRBJ2-3; TRBD2 agrees at 12 bases. The CDR3 loop spans 17 amino acids. V gave up 2 bases and J gave up 6 bases; unmatched junction bases: 9. The germline gives CDR1 MGHRA, CDR2 YSYEKL.

The chain employs TRBV19 and TRBJ2-6, with TRBD1 matching over 9 bases. The trim removed 8 bases at V and 2 bases at J, leaving 16 bases unmatched. Germline CDR1 reads LNHDA; CDR2 reads SQIVND (reference sequence). CDR3 size: 19 residues. In nucleotides, the CDR3 is TGTGCCAGTGGCCCCGGGCGTATGCGACAGGGGGCTGGGGCCAACGTCCTGACTTTC. As protein: CASGPGRMRQGAGANVLTF.

The CDR3 loop is CASSATQGPGELFF. The DNA of the CDR3 is TGTGCCAGTAGTGCGACACAGGGACCCGGGGAGCTGTTTTTT. The chain links TRBV19 to TRBJ2-2, with D possibly TRBD1 on 6 matching bases. Germline CDR1 and CDR2: LNHDA and SQIVND (reference sequence). The CDR3 runs to 14 residues. Trimming stripped 5 bases from V and 6 bases from J, with 13 bases between. Full variable domain (outside the CDR3, taken from reference TRBV19 and TRBJ2-2): DGGITQSPKYLFRKEGQNVTLSCEQNLNHDAMYWYRQDPGQGLRLIYYSQIVNDFQKGDIAEGYSVSREKKESFPLTVTSAQKNPTAFYLCASSATQGPGELFFGEGSRLTVL.

The chain is built from TRBV12-2 and TRBJ2-3; the table assigns TRBD2, which was not confirmed against the DNA. TRBV12-2 is a listed pseudogene. The CDR3 has 19 residues. The CDR3 DNA reads TGTGCAAGTCGCTTAGCAGGGTTTGAGGGAGGGCGAAGCACAGATACGCAGTATTTT. Protein sequence: CASRLAGFEGGRSTDTQYF.

The V and J genes are TRBV29-1 and TRBJ2-7; D is uncertain. This CDR3 has 12 amino acids. The germline V and J ends were trimmed by 5 bases and 0 bases, with 8 bases remaining between them. From germline, CDR1 is SQVTM and CDR2 ANQGSEA. The CDR3 sequence is CSVIGSSYEQYF. CDR3 DNA: TGCAGCGTTATTGGTAGCTCCTACGAGCAGTACTTC.

The gene calls are TRBV5-4 and TRBJ1-4; 7 positions agree with TRBD1. Unmatched junction bases numbered 5, after V lost 4 bases and J lost 5 bases. CDR1 and CDR2 from the germline V gene are SGHNT and YYREEE (reference sequence). This CDR3 region has 14 residues. CDR3 loop: CASSEGQRNEKLFF. Here the CDR3 DNA reads TGTGCCAGCAGCGAGGGACAGAGGAATGAAAAACTGTTTTTT.

This clone was seen once. J is TRBJ2-5 and V is TRBV4-1, with 13 positions matching TRBD2. The CDR3 extends over 14 amino acids. J was trimmed by 10 bases and V by 2 bases; bases with no gene match: 4. Germline CDR1 MGHRA, CDR2 YSYEKL. The CDR3 reads CASSQWTSGSFQYF. The CDR3 DNA sequence: TGCGCCAGCAGCCAATGGACTAGCGGGAGTTTCCAGTACTTC.

Here the CDR3 DNA reads TGTGCCAGCAGTGCCACTCCACAGGGTTGGGAGCAGTACTTC. This encodes CASSATPQGWEQYF. The V call is TRBV6-5, the J call TRBJ2-7; tentatively, D is TRBD1 (6 bases). The CDR3 sequence is 14 residues long. V was shortened by 5 bases and J by 7 bases, with 18 bases between the two germline ends. Germline V gene data show CDR1 as MNHEY and CDR2 as SVGAGI.

The chain's CDR3 is CASTDPEGMNTEAFF. The DNA for the CDR3 is TGTGCCAGCACGGACCCGGAGGGCATGAACACTGAAGCTTTCTTT. The chain links TRBV5-5 to TRBJ1-1; no definite D call. In germline, CDR1 is SGHKS, CDR2 YYEKEE (reference sequence). V was cut by 6 bases and J by 0 bases, with 15 bases left in between. The CDR3 length is 15 residues. Full variable domain (remainder filled in from reference TRBV5-5 and TRBJ1-1): DAGVTQSPTHLIKTRGQQVTLRCSPISGHKSVSWYQQVLGQGPQFIFQYYEKEERGRGNFPDRFSARQFPNYSSELNVNALLLGDSALYLCASTDPEGMNTEAFFGQGTRLTVV.

This clone was observed a few times. The rearrangement uses TRBV7-9 and TRBJ2-5; 9 positions match TRBD2. The V gene's germline CDR1 is SEHNR and CDR2 FQNEAQ (reference sequence). The CDR3 sequence is 18 residues long. Unmatched junction bases numbered 10, after V lost 0 bases and J lost 2 bases. The CDR3 is CASSLALVAGVGQETQYF. The CDR3 bases are TGTGCCAGCAGCTTAGCGTTGGTAGCGGGAGTCGGTCAAGAGACCCAGTACTTC.

This sequence joins TRBV6-5 and TRBJ2-5; TRBD1 is a possible D gene (5 bases). V was pared by 6 bases and J by 7 bases, with 12 bases between. The CDR3 is made up of 12 amino acids. Per germline, CDR1 MNHEY and CDR2 SVGAGI. The CDR3 DNA reads TGTGCCAGCAGCGACAGCCAATGGACCCAGTACTTC. It encodes CASSDSQWTQYF.

The V gene is TRBV5-4, the J gene TRBJ2-3; 7 bases align to TRBD2. The CDR3 consists of 15 residues. The junction had 8 bases not matched to a gene; V was cut back by 2 bases and J by 5 bases. Germline V CDR1 and CDR2: SGHNT, YYREEE (reference sequence). The chain's CDR3 is CASSLKRELGDTQYF. The CDR3 bases are TGTGCCAGCAGCTTAAAGCGGGAATTGGGAGATACGCAGTATTTT.

This clone came up a few times. The chain carries TRBV9 and TRBJ1-1; 9 bases line up with TRBD1. The junction had 4 bases not matched to a gene; V was cut back by 5 bases and J by 5 bases. The CDR3 is 13 amino acids. The germline gives CDR1 SGDLS, CDR2 YYNGEE. Written as DNA, the CDR3 is TGTGCCAGCAGGGGACAGGGTGAAACTGAAGCTTTCTTT. The encoded protein is CASRGQGETEAFF.

This clone was counted only a few times. This chain connects TRBV7-9 to TRBJ2-5, with a weak D call TRBD1 (6 bases). V was clipped by 4 bases and J by 5 bases, with 17 bases between them. CDR1 SEHNR and CDR2 FQNEAQ come from the germline V gene (reference sequence). CDR3 length: 15 residues. The CDR3 spells CASSSEGVRPETQYF. The CDR3 bases are TGTGCCAGCAGCTCCGAGGGGGTTCGCCCGGAGACCCAGTACTTC.

J is TRBJ2-7 and V is TRBV6-6; TRBD2 matches at 10 bases. This CDR3 spans 15 amino acids. The germline V gene encodes CDR1 MNHNY and CDR2 SVGAGI (reference sequence). J lost 5 bases, V lost 1 base, and 5 bases had no gene match. CDR3 sequence (DNA): TGTGCCAGCAGTTACTGGGGACTAGCGAGGCACGAGCAGTACTTC. It codes for CASSYWGLARHEQYF.